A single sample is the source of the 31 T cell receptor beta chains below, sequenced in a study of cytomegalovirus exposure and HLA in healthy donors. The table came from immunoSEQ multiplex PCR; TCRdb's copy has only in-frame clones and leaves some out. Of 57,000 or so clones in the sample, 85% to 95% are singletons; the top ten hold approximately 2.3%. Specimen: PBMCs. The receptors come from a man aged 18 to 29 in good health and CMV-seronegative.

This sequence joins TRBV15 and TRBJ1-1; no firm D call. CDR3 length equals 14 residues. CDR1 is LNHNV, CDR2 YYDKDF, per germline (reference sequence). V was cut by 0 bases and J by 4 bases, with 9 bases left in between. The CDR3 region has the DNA TGTGCCACCAGCAGAGACCTCGGGTCCACTGAAGCTTTCTTT. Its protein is CATSRDLGSTEAFF.

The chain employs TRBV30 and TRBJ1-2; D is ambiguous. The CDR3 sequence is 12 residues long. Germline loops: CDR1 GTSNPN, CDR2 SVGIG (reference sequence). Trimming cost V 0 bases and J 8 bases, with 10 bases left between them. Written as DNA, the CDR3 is TGTGCCTGGAGTGTAGGAGGATCCGGCTACACCTTC. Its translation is CAWSVGGSGYTF.

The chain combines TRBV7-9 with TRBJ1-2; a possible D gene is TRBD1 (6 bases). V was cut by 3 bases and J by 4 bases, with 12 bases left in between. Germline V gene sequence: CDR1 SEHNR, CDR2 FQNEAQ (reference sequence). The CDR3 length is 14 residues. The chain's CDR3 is CASSFAGVGYGYTF. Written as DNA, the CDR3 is TGTGCCAGCAGCTTCGCAGGGGTTGGCTATGGCTACACCTTC.

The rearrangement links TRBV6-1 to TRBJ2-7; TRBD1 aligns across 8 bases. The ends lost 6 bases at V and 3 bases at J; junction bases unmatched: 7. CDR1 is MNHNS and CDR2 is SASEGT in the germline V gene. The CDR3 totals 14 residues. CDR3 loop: CASSADRGYYEQYF. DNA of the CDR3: TGTGCCAGCAGCGCTGACAGGGGATACTACGAGCAGTACTTC.

The CDR3 region has the DNA TGTGCCAGCTCACCACCGGACAGACACACTGAAGCTTTCTTT. It specifies CASSPPDRHTEAFF. The chain links TRBV18 to TRBJ1-1; weak D call: TRBD1 (6 bases). Looked up from germline, CDR1 is KGHSH and CDR2 is LQKENI. The CDR3 contains 14 residues. V gave up 0 bases and J gave up 3 bases, with 8 bases separating them.

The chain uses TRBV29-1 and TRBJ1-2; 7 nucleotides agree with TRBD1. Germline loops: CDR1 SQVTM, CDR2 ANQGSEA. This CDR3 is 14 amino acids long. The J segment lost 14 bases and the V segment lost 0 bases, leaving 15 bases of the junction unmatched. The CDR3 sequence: CSVEEYNRDSASTF. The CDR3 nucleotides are TGCAGCGTTGAAGAGTACAACCGGGACAGCGCGTCGACCTTC.

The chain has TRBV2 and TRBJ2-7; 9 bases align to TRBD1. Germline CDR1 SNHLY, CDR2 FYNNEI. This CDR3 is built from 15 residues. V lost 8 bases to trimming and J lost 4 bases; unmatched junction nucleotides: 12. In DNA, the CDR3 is TGTGCCAGCCTCAAGACCCAGGACAGGGGTTACGAGCAGTACTTC. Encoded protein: CASLKTQDRGYEQYF.

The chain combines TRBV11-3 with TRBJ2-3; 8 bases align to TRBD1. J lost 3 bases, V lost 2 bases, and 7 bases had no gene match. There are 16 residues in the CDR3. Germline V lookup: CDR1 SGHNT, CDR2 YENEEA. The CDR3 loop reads CASSLSGGIGTDTQYF. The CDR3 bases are TGTGCCAGCAGCTTATCAGGGGGCATAGGGACAGATACGCAGTATTTT.

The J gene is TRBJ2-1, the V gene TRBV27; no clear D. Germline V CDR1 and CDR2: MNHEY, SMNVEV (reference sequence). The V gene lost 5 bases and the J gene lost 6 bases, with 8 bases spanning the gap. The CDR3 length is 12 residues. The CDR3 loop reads CASSSLANEQFF. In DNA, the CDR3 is TGTGCCAGCAGTAGCCTCGCCAATGAGCAGTTCTTC.

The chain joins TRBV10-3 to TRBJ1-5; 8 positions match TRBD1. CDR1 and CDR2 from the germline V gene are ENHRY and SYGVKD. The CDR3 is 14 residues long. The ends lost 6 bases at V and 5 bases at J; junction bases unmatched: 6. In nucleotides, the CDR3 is TGTGCCATCAGCAAAGGACAGGGCTATCAGCCCCAGCATTTT. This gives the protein CAISKGQGYQPQHF.

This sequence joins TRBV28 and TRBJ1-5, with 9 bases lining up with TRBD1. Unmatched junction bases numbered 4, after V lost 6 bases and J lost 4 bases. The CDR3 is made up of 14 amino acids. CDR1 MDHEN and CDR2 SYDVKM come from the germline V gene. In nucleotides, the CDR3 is TGTGCCAGCAGCCGACAGGGGGGAAATCAGCCCCAGCATTTT. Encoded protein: CASSRQGGNQPQHF.

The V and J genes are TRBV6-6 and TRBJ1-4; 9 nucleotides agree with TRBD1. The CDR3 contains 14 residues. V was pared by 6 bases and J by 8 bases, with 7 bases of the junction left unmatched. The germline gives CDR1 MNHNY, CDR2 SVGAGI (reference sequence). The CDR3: CASSLGQGAEKLFF. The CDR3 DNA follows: TGTGCCAGCAGCCTGGGACAGGGAGCAGAAAAACTGTTTTTT.

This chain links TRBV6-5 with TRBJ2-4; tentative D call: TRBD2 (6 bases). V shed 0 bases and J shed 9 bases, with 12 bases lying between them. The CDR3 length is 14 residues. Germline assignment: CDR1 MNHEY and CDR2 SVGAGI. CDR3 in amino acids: CASSYSGGPVIQYF. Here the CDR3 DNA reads TGTGCCAGCAGTTACTCGGGGGGACCGGTCATTCAGTACTTC.

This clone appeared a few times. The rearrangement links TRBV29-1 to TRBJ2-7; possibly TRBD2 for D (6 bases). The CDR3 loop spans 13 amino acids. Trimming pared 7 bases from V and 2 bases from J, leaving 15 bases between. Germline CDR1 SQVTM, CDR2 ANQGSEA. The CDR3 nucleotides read TGCAGCGCTGGACTACAGAGCCCCTACGAGCAGTACTTC. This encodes CSAGLQSPYEQYF.

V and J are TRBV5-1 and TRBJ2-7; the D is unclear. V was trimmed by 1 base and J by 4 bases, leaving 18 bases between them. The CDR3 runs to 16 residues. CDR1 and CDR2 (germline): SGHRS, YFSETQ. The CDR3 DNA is TGCGCCAGCAGCTTGCAAACCGCCCGGTCCGAGTACGAGCAGTACTTC. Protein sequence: CASSLQTARSEYEQYF.

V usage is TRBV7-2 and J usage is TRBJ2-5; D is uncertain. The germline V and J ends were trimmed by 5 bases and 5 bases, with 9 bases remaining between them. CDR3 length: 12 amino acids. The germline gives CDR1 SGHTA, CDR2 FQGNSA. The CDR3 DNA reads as TGTGCCAGCAGCCCTCCCTCGGAGACCCAGTACTTC. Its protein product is CASSPPSETQYF.

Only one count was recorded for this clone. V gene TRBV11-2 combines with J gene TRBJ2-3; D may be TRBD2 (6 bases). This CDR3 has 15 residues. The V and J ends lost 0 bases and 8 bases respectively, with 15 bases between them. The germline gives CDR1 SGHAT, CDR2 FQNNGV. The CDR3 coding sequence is TGTGCCAGCAGCTTAGAAGGAGGGCAGGGCGGTACGCAGTATTTT. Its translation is CASSLEGGQGGTQYF.

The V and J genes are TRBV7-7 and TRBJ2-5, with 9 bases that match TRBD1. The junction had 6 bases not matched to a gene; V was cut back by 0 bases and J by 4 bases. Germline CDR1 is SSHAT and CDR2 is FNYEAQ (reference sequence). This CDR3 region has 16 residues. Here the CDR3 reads CASSLAGTGQIETQYF. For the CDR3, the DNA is TGTGCCAGCAGCTTAGCGGGGACAGGGCAGATAGAGACCCAGTACTTC.

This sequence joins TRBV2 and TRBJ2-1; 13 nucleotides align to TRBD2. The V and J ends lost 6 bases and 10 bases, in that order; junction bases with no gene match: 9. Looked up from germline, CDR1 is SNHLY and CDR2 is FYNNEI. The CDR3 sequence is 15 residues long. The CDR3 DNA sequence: TGTGCCAGCAGGGGACTAGCGGGAAGAAAAGGGGAGCAGTTCTTC. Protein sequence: CASRGLAGRKGEQFF.

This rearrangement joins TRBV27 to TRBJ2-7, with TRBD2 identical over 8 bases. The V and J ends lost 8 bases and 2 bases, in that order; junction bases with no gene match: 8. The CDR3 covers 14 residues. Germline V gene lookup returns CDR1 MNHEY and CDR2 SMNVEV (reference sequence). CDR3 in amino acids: CASGRAGGAYEQYF. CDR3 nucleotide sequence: TGTGCCAGCGGCCGGGCGGGAGGAGCCTACGAGCAGTACTTC.

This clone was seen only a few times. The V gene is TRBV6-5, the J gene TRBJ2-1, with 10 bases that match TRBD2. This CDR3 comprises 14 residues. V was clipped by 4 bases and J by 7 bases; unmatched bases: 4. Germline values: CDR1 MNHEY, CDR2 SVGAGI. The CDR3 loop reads CASSFGTSDNEQFF. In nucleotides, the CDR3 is TGTGCCAGCAGTTTCGGGACTAGCGATAATGAGCAGTTCTTC.

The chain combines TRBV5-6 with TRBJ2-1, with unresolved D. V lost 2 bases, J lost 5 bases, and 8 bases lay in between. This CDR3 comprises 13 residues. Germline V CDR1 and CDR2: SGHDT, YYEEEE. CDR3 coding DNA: TGTGCCAGCAGCTTTGGCCCAGACAATGAGCAGTTCTTC. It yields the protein CASSFGPDNEQFF.

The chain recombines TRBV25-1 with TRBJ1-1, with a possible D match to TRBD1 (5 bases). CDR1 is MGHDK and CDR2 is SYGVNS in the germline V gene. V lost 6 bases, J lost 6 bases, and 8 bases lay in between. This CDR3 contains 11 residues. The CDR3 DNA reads TGTGCCAGCAGAACAGGTCCTGAAGCTTTCTTT. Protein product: CASRTGPEAFF. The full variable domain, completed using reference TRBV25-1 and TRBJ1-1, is EADIYQTPRYLVIGTGKKITLECSQTMGHDKMYWYQQDPGMELHLIHYSYGVNSTEKGDLSSESTVSRIRTEHFPLTLESARPSHTSQYLCASRTGPEAFFGQGTRLTVV.

The CDR3 loop reads CASSLSGNQETQYF. Here the CDR3 DNA reads TGTGCCAGCAGTTTGTCCGGGAACCAAGAGACCCAGTACTTC. The chain employs TRBV27 and TRBJ2-5, with D perhaps matching TRBD2 (5 bases). V was cut by 3 bases and J by 0 bases, with 8 bases left in between. This CDR3 contains 14 residues. The V gene's germline CDR1 is MNHEY and CDR2 SMNVEV (reference sequence).

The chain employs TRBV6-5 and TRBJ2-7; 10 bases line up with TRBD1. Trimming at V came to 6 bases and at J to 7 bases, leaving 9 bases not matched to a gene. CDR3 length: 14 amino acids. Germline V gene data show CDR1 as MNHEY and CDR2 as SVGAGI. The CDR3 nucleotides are TGTGCCAGCAGGCTGACAGGGGGCGGAAAAGAGCAGTACTTC. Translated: CASRLTGGGKEQYF.

The CDR3 spells CASSLPGGTDTQYF. The CDR3 DNA is TGCGCCAGCAGCTTGCCAGGGGGCACAGATACGCAGTATTTT. J is TRBJ2-3 and V is TRBV5-1, with D perhaps matching TRBD1 (6 bases). The germline gives CDR1 SGHRS, CDR2 YFSETQ. This CDR3 is built from 14 residues. The germline V and J ends were trimmed by 1 base and 1 base, with 7 bases remaining between them.

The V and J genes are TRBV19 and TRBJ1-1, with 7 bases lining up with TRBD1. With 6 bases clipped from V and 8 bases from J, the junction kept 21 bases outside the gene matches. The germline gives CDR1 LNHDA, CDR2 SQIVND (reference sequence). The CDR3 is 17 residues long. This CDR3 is CASSRELYRDSRREAFF. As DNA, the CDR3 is TGTGCCAGTAGCAGAGAGCTGTACCGGGACAGCCGACGCGAAGCTTTCTTT.

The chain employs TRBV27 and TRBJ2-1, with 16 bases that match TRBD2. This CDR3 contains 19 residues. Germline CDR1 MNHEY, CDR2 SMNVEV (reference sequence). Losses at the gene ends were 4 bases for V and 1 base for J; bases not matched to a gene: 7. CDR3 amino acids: CASSSGLAGGPRSYNEQFF. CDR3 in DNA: TGTGCCAGCAGTTCGGGACTAGCGGGAGGGCCACGGTCCTACAATGAGCAGTTCTTC.

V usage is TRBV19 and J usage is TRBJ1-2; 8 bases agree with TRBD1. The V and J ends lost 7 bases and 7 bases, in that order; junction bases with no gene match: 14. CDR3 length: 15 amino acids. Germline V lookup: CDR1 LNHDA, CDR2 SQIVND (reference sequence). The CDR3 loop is CASNPQYDRGGGYTF. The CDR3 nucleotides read TGTGCCAGTAACCCCCAGTACGACAGGGGTGGTGGCTACACCTTC.

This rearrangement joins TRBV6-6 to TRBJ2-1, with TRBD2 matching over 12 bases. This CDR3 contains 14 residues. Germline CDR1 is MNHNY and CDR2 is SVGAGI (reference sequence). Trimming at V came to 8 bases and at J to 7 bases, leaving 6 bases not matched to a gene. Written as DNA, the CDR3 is TGTGCCAGCTTAAGACTAGCGGGAGTGAATGAGCAGTTCTTC. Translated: CASLRLAGVNEQFF.

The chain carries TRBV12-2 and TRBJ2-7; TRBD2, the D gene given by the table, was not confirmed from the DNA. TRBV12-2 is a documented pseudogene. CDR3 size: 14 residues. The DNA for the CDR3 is TGTGCAAGTCGCTTAGAGCTAGCTCTCTACGAGCAGTACTTC. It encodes CASRLELALYEQYF.